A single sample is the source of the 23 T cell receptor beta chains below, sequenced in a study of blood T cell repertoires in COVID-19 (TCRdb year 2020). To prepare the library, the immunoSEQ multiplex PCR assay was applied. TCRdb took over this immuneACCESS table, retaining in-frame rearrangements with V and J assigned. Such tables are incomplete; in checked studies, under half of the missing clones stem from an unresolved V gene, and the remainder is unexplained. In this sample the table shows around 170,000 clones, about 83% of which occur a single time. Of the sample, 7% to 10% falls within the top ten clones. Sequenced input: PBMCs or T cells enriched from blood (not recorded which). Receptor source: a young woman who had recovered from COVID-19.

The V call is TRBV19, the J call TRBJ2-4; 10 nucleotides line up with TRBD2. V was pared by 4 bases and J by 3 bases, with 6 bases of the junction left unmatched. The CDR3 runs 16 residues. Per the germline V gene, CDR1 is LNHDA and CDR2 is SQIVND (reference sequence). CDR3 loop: CASSTGLADGKNIQYF. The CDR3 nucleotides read TGTGCCAGTAGTACCGGACTAGCGGACGGCAAAAACATTCAGTACTTC. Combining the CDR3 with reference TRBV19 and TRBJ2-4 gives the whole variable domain DGGITQSPKYLFRKEGQNVTLSCEQNLNHDAMYWYRQDPGQGLRLIYYSQIVNDFQKGDIAEGYSVSREKKESFPLTVTSAQKNPTAFYLCASSTGLADGKNIQYFGAGTRLSVL.

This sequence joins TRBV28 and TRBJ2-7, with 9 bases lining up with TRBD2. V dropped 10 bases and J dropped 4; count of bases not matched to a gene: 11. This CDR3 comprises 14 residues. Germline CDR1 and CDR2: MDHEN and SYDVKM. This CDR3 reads CATRGGGRGYEQYF. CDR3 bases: TGTGCCACCCGAGGAGGCGGGAGGGGATACGAGCAGTACTTC.

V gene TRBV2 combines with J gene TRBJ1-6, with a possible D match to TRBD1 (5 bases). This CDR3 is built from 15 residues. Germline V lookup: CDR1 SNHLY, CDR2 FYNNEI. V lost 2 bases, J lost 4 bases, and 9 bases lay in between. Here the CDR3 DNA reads TGTGCCAGCAGTGAAAGGGGTCTATATAATTCACCCCTCCACTTT. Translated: CASSERGLYNSPLHF.

The CDR3 region is CASSGGLAGGDDEQFF. The CDR3 nucleotides read TGTGCCAGCAGTGGGGGACTAGCGGGAGGTGACGATGAGCAGTTCTTC. This chain connects TRBV3-1 (or the pseudogene TRBV3-2) to TRBJ2-1; TRBD2 agrees at 15 bases. CDR1 is LGHDT and CDR2 is YNNKEL in the germline V gene (reference sequence). The CDR3 is made up of 16 amino acids. The V segment lost 6 bases and the J segment 8 bases; nucleotides outside the gene matches: 8.

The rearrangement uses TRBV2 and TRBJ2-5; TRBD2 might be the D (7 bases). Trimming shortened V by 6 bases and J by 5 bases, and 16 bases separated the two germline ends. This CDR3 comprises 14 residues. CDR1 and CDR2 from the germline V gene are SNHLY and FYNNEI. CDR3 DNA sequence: TGTGCCAGCAGGATGGGGGGGGCGGTCGAGACCCAGTACTTC. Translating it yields CASRMGGAVETQYF.

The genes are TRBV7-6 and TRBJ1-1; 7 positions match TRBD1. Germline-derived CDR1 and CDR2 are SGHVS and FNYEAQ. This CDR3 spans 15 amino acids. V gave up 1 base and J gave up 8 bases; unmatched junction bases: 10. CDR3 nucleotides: TGTGCCAGCAGCTTAGTAGTCCGGGACAGCGAAGAAGCTTTCTTT. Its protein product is CASSLVVRDSEEAFF. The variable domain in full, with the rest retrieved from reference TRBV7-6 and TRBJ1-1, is GAGVSQSPRYKVTKRGQDVALRCDPISGHVSLYWYRQALGQGPEFLTYFNYEAQQDKSGLPNDRFSAERPEGSISTLTIQRTEQRDSAMYRCASSLVVRDSEEAFFGQGTRLTVV.

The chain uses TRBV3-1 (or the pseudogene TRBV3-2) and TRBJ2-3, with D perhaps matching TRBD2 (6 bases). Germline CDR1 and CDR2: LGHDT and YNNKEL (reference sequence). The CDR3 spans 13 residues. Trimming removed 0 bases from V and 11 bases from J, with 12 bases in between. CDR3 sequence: CASSQDGGRGQYF. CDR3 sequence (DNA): TGTGCCAGCAGCCAAGATGGCGGGCGGGGGCAGTATTTT.

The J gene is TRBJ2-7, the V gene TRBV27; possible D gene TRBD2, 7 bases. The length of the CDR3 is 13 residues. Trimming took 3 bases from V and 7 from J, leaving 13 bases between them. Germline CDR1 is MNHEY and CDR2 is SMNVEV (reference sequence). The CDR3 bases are TGTGCCAGCAGTTTGCGGGGGCCGAGGGAGCAGTACTTC. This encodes CASSLRGPREQYF.

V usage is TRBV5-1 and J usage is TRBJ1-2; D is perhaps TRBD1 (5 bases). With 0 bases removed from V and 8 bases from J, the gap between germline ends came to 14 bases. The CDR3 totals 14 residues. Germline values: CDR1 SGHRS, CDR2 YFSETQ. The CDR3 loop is CASSLEGRARGYTF. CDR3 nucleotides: TGCGCCAGCAGCTTGGAGGGCAGGGCACGAGGCTACACCTTC.

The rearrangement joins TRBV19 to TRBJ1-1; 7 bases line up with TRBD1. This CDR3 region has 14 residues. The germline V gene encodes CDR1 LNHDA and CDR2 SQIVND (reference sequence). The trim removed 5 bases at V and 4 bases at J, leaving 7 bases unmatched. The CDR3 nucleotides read TGTGCCAGTAGTTTCATTGACAGGGCCACTGAAGCTTTCTTT. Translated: CASSFIDRATEAFF.

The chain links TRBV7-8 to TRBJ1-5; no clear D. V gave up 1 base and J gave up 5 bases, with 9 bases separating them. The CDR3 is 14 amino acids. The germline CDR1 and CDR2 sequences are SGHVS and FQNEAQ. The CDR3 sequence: CASSLGLADQPQHF. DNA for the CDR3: TGTGCCAGCAGCTTAGGTCTGGCCGATCAGCCCCAGCATTTT.

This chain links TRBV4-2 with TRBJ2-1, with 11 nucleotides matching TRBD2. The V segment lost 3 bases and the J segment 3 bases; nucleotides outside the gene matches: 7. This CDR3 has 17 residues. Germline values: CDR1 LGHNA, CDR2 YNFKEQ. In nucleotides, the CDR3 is TGTGCCAGCAGCCAGGCTGGACTAGCGGGTTACTACAATGAGCAGTTCTTC. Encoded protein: CASSQAGLAGYYNEQFF.

CDR3 protein: CASSVASGSGGEQFF. The DNA of the CDR3 is TGTGCCAGCAGCGTAGCGAGCGGGAGTGGTGGGGAGCAGTTCTTC. The chain links TRBV9 to TRBJ2-1; 8 bases agree with TRBD2. This CDR3 has 15 amino acids. CDR1 and CDR2 (germline): SGDLS, YYNGEE. The V segment lost 0 bases and the J segment 10 bases; nucleotides outside the gene matches: 9.

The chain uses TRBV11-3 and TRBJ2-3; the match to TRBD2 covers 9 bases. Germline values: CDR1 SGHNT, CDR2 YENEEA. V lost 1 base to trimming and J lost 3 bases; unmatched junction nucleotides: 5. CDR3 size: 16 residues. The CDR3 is CASSLGRRGGTDTQYF. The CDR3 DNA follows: TGTGCCAGCAGCTTAGGAAGGCGGGGGGGGACAGATACGCAGTATTTT.

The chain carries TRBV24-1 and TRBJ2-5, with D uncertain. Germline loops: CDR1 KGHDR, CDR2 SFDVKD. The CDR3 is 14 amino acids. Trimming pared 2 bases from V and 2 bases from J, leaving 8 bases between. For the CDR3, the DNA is TGTGCCACCAGTGATTCTGCGTTACAAGAGACCCAGTACTTC. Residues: CATSDSALQETQYF.

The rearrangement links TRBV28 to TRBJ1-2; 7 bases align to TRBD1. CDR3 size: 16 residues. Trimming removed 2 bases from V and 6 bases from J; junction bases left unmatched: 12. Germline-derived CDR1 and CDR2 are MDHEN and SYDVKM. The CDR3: CASSLAGGLERDGYTF. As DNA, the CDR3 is TGTGCCAGCAGTTTAGCAGGGGGATTAGAACGGGATGGCTACACCTTC.

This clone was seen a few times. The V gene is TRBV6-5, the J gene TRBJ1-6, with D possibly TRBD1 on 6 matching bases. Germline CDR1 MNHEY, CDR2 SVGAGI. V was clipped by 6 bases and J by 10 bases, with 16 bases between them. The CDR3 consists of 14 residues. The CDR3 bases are TGTGCCAGCAGGAGGGGGGGAATCGAATCACCCCTCCACTTT. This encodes CASRRGGIESPLHF.

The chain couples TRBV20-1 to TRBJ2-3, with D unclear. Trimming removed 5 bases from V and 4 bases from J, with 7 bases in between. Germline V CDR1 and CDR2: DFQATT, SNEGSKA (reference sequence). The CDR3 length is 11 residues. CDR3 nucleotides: TGCAGTGCTGAGATTGCAGATACGCAGTATTTT. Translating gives CSAEIADTQYF.

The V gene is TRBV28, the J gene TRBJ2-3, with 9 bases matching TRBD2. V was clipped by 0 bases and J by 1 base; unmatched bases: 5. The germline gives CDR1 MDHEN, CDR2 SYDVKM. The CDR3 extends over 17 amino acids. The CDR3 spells CASSLWASGDGTDTQYF. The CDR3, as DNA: TGTGCCAGCAGTTTATGGGCTAGCGGGGACGGCACAGATACGCAGTATTTT.

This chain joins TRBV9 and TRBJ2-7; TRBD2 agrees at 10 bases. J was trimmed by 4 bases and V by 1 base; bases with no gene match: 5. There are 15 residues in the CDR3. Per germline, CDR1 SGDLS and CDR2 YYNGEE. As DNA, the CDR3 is TGTGCCAGCAGCGTAACACTAGCGGGGATTTACGAGCAGTACTTC. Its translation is CASSVTLAGIYEQYF.

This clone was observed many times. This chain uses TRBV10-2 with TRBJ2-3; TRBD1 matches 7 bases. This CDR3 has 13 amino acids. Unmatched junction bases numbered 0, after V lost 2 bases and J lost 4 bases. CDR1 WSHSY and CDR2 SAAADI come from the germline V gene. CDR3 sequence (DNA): TGCGCCAGCAGTGAGCAGGGGGCAGATACGCAGTATTTT. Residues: CASSEQGADTQYF.

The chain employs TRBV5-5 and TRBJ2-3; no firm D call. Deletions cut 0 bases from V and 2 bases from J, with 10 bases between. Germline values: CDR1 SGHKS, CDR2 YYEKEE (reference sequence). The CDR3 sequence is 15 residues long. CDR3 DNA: TGTGCCAGCAGCTTGGGCGAACTGCTCACAGATACGCAGTATTTT. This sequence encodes CASSLGELLTDTQYF.

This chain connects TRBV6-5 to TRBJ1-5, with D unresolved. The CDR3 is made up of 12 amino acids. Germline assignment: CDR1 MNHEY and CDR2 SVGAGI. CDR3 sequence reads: CAVAPGNQPQHF. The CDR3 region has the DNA TGTGCGGTAGCTCCGGGCAATCAGCCCCAGCATTTT.